Below, 21 T cell receptor beta chains from the same sample are listed, as sequenced in a study of prognosis after radiotherapy for stage I lung cancer. Two-round multiplex PCR, the amplification method, yielded TCR beta CDR3 from genomic DNA. First-round PCR used primers specific to each TRBV and TRBJ gene. TCRdb re-derived calls from the multiplex PCR reads in MiXCR, one entry per CDR3 protein. The sample includes fewer than 65,000 distinct CDR3 sequences, 30% to 40% of them seen just once. The sequencing used PBMCs, collected before or after stereotactic body radiation therapy (not recorded which). Receptor source: a donor over 45 with non-small cell lung cancer.

This clonotype was recorded many times. This chain connects TRBV18 to TRBJ1-4; a weak D match, TRBD1 (5 bases). Trimming cost V 6 bases and J 7 bases, with 9 bases left between them. The CDR3 consists of 12 residues. CDR1 is KGHSH, CDR2 LQKENI, per germline. In DNA form, the CDR3 reads TGTGCCAGCTCTCCCGGGGGTGAAAAACTGTTTTTT. This encodes CASSPGGEKLFF.

This clonotype was seen many times. V usage is TRBV5-5 and J usage is TRBJ1-4, with 7 bases aligning to TRBD1. The CDR3 spans 12 residues. The V segment lost 6 bases and the J segment 7 bases; nucleotides outside the gene matches: 3. Per germline, CDR1 SGHKS and CDR2 YYEKEE (reference sequence). This CDR3 is CASNRGGEKLFF. The CDR3 DNA reads TGTGCCAGCAACAGGGGAGGTGAAAAACTGTTTTTT.

The rearrangement uses TRBV28 and TRBJ2-5, with TRBD2 as a possible D gene (6 bases). V lost 4 bases and J lost 4, with 16 bases in between. Germline V gives CDR1 MDHEN, CDR2 SYDVKM. The CDR3 runs to 15 residues. CDR3 nucleotides: TGTGCCAGCAGTTCCATCGGGGTGGGGGGAGAGACCCAGTACTTC. As protein: CASSSIGVGGETQYF.

As to this clonotype: A much bigger clone sits one base away, suggesting this may be a read error. This chain connects TRBV11-3 to TRBJ2-1; TRBD2 is a possible D gene (6 bases). The V end lost 6 bases, the J end lost 8 bases, and 8 bases lay between the germline ends. The CDR3 has 11 residues. CDR1 and CDR2 from the germline V gene are SGHNT and YENEEA. This CDR3 reads CASRWGDEQFF. CDR3 DNA sequence: TGTGCCAGCAGGTGGGGGGATGAGCAGTTCTTC.

As to this clonotype: This clone may be a read error of a much larger clone one base away. V usage is TRBV29-1 and J usage is TRBJ1-2, with 8 nucleotides matching TRBD1. CDR1 is SQVTM and CDR2 is ANQGSEA in the germline V gene. CDR3 length: 11 amino acids. V was clipped by 5 bases and J by 8 bases; unmatched bases: 4. As DNA, the CDR3 is TGCAGCGTTACAGGGGGATGGGGCTACACCTTC. Translation gives CSVTGGWGYTF. Combining the CDR3 with reference TRBV29-1 and TRBJ1-2 gives the whole variable domain SAVISQKPSRDICQRGTSLTIQCQVDSQVTMMFWYRQQPGQSLTLIATANQGSEATYESGFVIDKFPISRPNLTFSTLTVSNMSPEDSSIYLCSVTGGWGYTFGSGTRLTVV.

Worth noting for this clonotype: At one boundary the junction diverges from the germline segment, which might be a read error. The chain joins TRBV19 to TRBJ2-2, with TRBD2 as a possible D gene (6 bases). The CDR3 loop spans 15 amino acids. CDR1 and CDR2 from the germline V gene are LNHDA and SQIVND (reference sequence). CDR3 sequence: CASSLGARGTWELFF. The CDR3 coding sequence is TGTGCCAGTAGTTTAGGGGCGCGGGGCACCTGGGAGCTGTTTTTT.

Note on this clonotype: One base away lies a much larger clone, so this may be a sequencing read error. The chain uses TRBV5-4 and TRBJ2-5; 7 bases line up with TRBD2. Germline trimming cut 4 bases from V and 5 bases from J; bases unmatched to any gene: 8. CDR3 length equals 14 residues. Germline V gene data show CDR1 as SGHNT and CDR2 as YYREEE (reference sequence). CDR3 in amino acids: CASSHGRSGETQYF. DNA of the CDR3: TGTGCCAGCAGCCACGGGAGGAGTGGGGAGACCCAGTACTTC.

This clonotype was detected many times. The chain has TRBV20-1 and TRBJ2-1; D perhaps matches TRBD2 (6 bases). From germline, CDR1 is DFQATT and CDR2 SNEGSKA (reference sequence). This CDR3 has 14 residues. V lost 2 bases to trimming and J lost 4 bases, with 12 bases between them. The CDR3 DNA follows: TGCAGTGCTAGATCGAGCGGGTCATACAATGAGCAGTTCTTC. This sequence encodes CSARSSGSYNEQFF.

As regards this clonotype: It is likely a read error: a sequence one base away is far more abundant. V is TRBV6-9 and J is TRBJ1-1; D is unresolved. CDR3 length: 14 residues. CDR1 and CDR2 (germline): MNHGY, SVAAGI. The V and J ends lost 6 bases and 4 bases respectively, with 15 bases between them. The CDR3 region is CASRASMASTEAFF. The CDR3 DNA follows: TGTGCCAGCAGGGCGTCCATGGCGAGCACTGAAGCTTTCTTT.

This clonotype was counted a few times. A far bigger clonotype differs at one base, so this is likely a read error. The chain is built from TRBV6-2 or TRBV6-3 and TRBJ2-1, with 9 bases that match TRBD2. The V and J ends lost 5 bases and 6 bases, in that order; junction bases with no gene match: 2. The CDR3 has 13 amino acids. From germline, CDR1 is MNHEY and CDR2 SVGEGT. This CDR3 is CASSPSGINEQFF. The CDR3 coding sequence is TGTGCCAGCAGTCCTAGCGGGATCAATGAGCAGTTCTTC.

About this clonotype: A far larger clone is just one base off, so this is likely a read error. The chain employs TRBV6-9 and TRBJ2-3; D is unclear. This CDR3 region has 12 residues. V lost 4 bases and J 7 bases, leaving 9 bases between the germline ends. Germline V lookup: CDR1 MNHGY, CDR2 SVAAGI. The CDR3 reads CASSFRAYTQYF. For the CDR3, the DNA is TGTGCCAGCAGTTTCCGCGCATATACGCAGTATTTT.

This clonotype was counted only a few times. Being one base from a much bigger clone, this may be a read error. The genes are TRBV5-1 and TRBJ2-1, with a possible D match to TRBD2 (6 bases). The CDR3 covers 16 residues. The germline gives CDR1 SGHRS, CDR2 YFSETQ. Trimming pared 2 bases from V and 5 bases from J, leaving 17 bases between. This chain's CDR3 is CASSLIGASVDNEQFF. The CDR3 DNA reads TGCGCCAGCAGCTTAATCGGGGCTAGCGTCGACAATGAGCAGTTCTTC.

This clonotype was counted ten times or more. The V and J genes are TRBV7-9 and TRBJ1-2; D is unclear. CDR3 size: 15 residues. Germline CDR1 reads SEHNR; CDR2 reads FQNEAQ (reference sequence). Trimming left V 1 base short and J 3 bases short, with 12 bases between. The CDR3 loop reads CASSLVVGSDYGYTF. The DNA of the CDR3 is TGTGCCAGCAGCTTAGTGGTGGGATCGGACTATGGCTACACCTTC.

The V and J genes are TRBV7-8 and TRBJ2-7; a weak D match, TRBD1 (5 bases). The germline gives CDR1 SGHVS, CDR2 FQNEAQ. This CDR3 contains 16 residues. V lost 3 bases, J lost 1 base, and 16 bases lay in between. The CDR3 spells CASSFTRDSSSYEQYF. The CDR3 DNA reads TGTGCCAGCAGCTTCACCCGTGACAGTAGTTCCTACGAGCAGTACTTC.

At least ten counts were recorded for this clonotype. The chain uses TRBV5-1 and TRBJ2-5, with TRBD2 matching over 12 bases. Germline V CDR1 and CDR2: SGHRS, YFSETQ. V was clipped by 4 bases and J by 1 base; unmatched bases: 5. This CDR3 contains 16 residues. CDR3 bases: TGCGCCAGCAGCACCGGGACTAGCGGGTTCCAAGAGACCCAGTACTTC. Its protein product is CASSTGTSGFQETQYF.

This clonotype was counted ten times or more. The CDR3 nucleotides are TGTGCCACCAGCAGAGATTGGAAGCGAGCTAGCACAGATACGCAGTATTTT. Protein: CATSRDWKRASTDTQYF. The gene calls are TRBV15 and TRBJ2-3; D not resolved. Between the trimmed V and J ends, which lost 0 bases and 0 bases, there was a span of 13 bases. Germline loops: CDR1 LNHNV, CDR2 YYDKDF (reference sequence). This CDR3 is 17 amino acids long. Based on the CDR3 plus reference TRBV15 and TRBJ2-3, the full variable domain is DAMVIQNPRYQVTQFGKPVTLSCSQTLNHNVMYWYQQKSSQAPKLLFHYYDKDFNNEADTPDNFQSRRPNTSFCFLDIRSPGLGDTAMYLCATSRDWKRASTDTQYFGPGTRLTVL.

This clonotype was seen at least ten times. The genes are TRBV11-2 and TRBJ2-7, with a tentative D call TRBD1 (5 bases). CDR3 length equals 11 residues. From germline, CDR1 is SGHAT and CDR2 FQNNGV. V lost 8 bases and J 6 bases, leaving 11 bases between the germline ends. The CDR3 sequence: CASGKQVEQYF. The DNA for the CDR3 is TGTGCCAGCGGGAAACAGGTCGAGCAGTACTTC.

In its sample, this clonotype was seen many times. The chain is built from TRBV12-3 or TRBV12-4 and TRBJ2-3; 8 bases are a match to TRBD2. This CDR3 has 15 residues. V lost 7 bases to trimming and J lost 4 bases; unmatched junction nucleotides: 10. The CDR3 is CASTTYGTRADTQYF. DNA for the CDR3: TGTGCCAGCACCACCTATGGGACTAGGGCAGATACGCAGTATTTT.

A remark on this clonotype: This sequence may be a read error, since a much larger clone differs from it by one base. The chain combines TRBV11-3 with TRBJ2-1; 14 positions agree with TRBD2. J gave up 9 bases and V 3 bases, and 10 bases lay outside the gene matches. The CDR3 extends over 17 amino acids. Germline-derived CDR1 and CDR2 are SGHNT and YENEEA. CDR3 DNA: TGTGCCAGCAGCTTGGGACTAGCGGGAGCCGGCTCCGGTGAGCAGTTCTTC. Amino acid sequence: CASSLGLAGAGSGEQFF.

The CDR3 DNA reads TGTGCCAGCAGCCGGGAGAGCGAGCAGTACTTC. Residues: CASSRESEQYF. J is TRBJ2-7 and V is TRBV6-4; TRBD2 might be the D (6 bases). The CDR3 has 11 amino acids. The ends were cut back, 6 bases at V and 6 bases at J, with 9 bases in the middle. The germline V gene has CDR1 MRHNA and CDR2 SNTAGT.

This clonotype was seen at least ten times. The chain joins TRBV6-2 or TRBV6-3 to TRBJ2-1, with 9 bases that match TRBD2. Germline V gene sequence: CDR1 MNHEY, CDR2 SVGEGT. CDR3 length: 18 residues. Trimming removed 3 bases from V and 8 bases from J; junction bases left unmatched: 17. The CDR3 loop is CASSYKREGAGGPYEQFF. In DNA, the CDR3 is TGTGCCAGCAGTTATAAGAGGGAGGGGGCGGGAGGGCCCTATGAGCAGTTCTTC.